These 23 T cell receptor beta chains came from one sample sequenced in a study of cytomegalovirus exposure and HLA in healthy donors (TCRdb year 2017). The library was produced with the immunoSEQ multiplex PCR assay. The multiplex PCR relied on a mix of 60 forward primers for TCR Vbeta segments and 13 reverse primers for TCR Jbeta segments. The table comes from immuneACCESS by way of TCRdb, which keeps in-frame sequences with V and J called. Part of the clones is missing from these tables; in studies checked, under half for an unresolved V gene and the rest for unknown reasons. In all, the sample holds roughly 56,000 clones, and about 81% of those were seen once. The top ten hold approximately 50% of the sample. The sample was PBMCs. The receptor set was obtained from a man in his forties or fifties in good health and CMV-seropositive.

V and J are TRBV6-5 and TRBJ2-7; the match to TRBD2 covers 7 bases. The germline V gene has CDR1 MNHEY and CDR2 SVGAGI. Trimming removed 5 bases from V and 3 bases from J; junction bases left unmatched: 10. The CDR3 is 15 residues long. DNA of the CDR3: TGTGCCAGCAGTAGAGGGAGGGGTGGAGGCTACGAGCAGTACTTC. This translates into CASSRGRGGGYEQYF.

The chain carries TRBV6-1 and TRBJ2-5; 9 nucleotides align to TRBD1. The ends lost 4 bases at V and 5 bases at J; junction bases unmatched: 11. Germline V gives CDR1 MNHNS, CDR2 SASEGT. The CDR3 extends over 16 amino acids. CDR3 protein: CASSGAWGQGDETQYF. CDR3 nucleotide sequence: TGTGCCAGCAGTGGTGCGTGGGGACAGGGTGATGAGACCCAGTACTTC.

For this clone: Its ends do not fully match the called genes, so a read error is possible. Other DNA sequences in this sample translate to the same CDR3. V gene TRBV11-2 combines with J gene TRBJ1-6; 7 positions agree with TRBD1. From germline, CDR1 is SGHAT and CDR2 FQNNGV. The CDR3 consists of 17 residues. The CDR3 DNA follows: TGTGCCAGCAGCTCAATCACAGGGGACTCTCATAATTCCCCCCTCCACTTT. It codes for CASSSITGDSHNSPLHF. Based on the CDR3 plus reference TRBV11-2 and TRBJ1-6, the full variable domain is EAGVAQSPRYKIIEKRQSVAFWCNPISGHATLYWYQQILGQGPKLLIQFQNNGVVDDSQLPKDRFSAERLKGVDSTLKIQPAKLEDSAVYLCASSSITGDSHNSPLHFGNGTRLTVT.

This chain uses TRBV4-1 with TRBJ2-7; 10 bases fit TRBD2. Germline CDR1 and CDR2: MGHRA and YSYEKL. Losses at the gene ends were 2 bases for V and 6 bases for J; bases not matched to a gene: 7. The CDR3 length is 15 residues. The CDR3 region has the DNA TGCGCCAGCAGCCAACTAGCGGGAGCGGTTGGCGAGCAGTACTTC. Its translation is CASSQLAGAVGEQYF.

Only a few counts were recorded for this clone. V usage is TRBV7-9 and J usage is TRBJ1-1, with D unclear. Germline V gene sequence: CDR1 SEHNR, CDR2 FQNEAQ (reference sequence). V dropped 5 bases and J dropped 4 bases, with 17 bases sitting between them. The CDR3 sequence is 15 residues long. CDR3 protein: CASSATAGLGTEAFF. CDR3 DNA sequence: TGTGCCAGCAGCGCCACAGCGGGCTTGGGCACTGAAGCTTTCTTT.

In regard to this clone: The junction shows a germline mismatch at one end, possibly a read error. The CDR3 region is CASSWARANQPQNF. In DNA form, the CDR3 reads TGTGCCAGCAGTTGGGCCAGGGCCAATCAGCCCCAGAATTTT. The genes are TRBV28 and TRBJ1-5; the D gene is possibly TRBD1 (5 bases). CDR1 and CDR2 from the germline V gene are MDHEN and SYDVKM. CDR3 size: 14 residues.

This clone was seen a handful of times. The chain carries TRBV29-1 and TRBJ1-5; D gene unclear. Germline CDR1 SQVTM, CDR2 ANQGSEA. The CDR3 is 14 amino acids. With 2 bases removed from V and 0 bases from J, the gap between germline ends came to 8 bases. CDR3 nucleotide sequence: TGCAGCGTTGAATGGGCCGCTAGCAATCAGCCCCAGCATTTT. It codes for CSVEWAASNQPQHF.

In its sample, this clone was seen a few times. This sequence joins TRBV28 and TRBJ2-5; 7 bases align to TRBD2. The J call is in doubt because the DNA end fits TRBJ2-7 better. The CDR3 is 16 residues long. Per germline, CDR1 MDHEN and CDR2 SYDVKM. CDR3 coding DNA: TGTGCCAGCAGTTTATGGGCGGGAGTAAATCCGGGCGAGCAGTACTTC. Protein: CASSLWAGVNPGEQYF.

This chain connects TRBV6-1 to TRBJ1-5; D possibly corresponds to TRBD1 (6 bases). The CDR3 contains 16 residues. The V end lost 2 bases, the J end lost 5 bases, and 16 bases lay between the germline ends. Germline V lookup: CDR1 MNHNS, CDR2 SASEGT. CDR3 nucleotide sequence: TGTGCCAGCAGTGAAAATGGGGCAGGGGCCTATCAGCCCCAGCATTTT. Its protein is CASSENGAGAYQPQHF.

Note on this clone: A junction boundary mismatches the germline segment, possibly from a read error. CDR3 amino acids: CASSPAGGLDLGGIF. Written as DNA, the CDR3 is TGTGCCAGCAGCCCGGCGGGAGGCCTTGATCTAGGAGGGATCTTT. The rearrangement joins TRBV11-2 to TRBJ1-1; no clear D. Germline CDR1 and CDR2: SGHAT and FQNNGV. There are 15 residues in the CDR3.

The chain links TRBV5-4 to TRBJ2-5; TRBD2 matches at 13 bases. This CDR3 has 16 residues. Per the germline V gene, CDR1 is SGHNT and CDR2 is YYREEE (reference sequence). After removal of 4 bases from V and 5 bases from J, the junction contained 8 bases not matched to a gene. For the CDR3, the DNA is TGTGCCAGCAGCCCCGGACTAGCGGGAGTAGGGGAGACCCAGTACTTC. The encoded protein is CASSPGLAGVGETQYF. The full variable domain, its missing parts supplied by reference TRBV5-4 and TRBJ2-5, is ETGVTQSPTHLIKTRGQQVTLRCSSQSGHNTVSWYQQALGQGPQFIFQYYREEENGRGNFPPRFSGLQFPNYSSELNVNALELDDSALYLCASSPGLAGVGETQYFGPGTRLLVL.

The CDR3 protein is CASGEGELFF. Here the CDR3 DNA reads TGTGCCAGCGGGGAGGGGGAGCTGTTTTTT. This rearrangement joins TRBV11-2 to TRBJ2-2, with D possibly being TRBD2 (5 bases). The CDR3 has 10 residues. V was pared by 8 bases and J by 8 bases, with 6 bases between. The V gene's germline CDR1 is SGHAT and CDR2 FQNNGV.

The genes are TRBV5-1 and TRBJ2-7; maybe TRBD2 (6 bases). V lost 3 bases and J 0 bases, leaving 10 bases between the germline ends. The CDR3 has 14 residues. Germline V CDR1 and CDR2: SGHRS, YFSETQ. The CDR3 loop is CASSSGGSSYEQYF. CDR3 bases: TGCGCCAGCAGCTCCGGGGGAAGCTCCTACGAGCAGTACTTC.

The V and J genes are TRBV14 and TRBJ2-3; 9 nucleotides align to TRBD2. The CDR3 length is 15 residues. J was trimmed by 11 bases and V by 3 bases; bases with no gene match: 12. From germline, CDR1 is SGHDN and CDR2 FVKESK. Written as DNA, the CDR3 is TGTGCCAGCAGCCACATGGCGGGAGGGCTCCAGGGGCAGTATTTT. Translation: CASSHMAGGLQGQYF.

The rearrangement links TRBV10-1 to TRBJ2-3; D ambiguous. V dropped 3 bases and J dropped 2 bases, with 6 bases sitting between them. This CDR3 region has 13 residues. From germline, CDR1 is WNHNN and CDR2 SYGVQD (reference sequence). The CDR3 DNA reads TGCGCCAGCAGTGAACGGGTCACAGATACGCAGTATTTT. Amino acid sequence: CASSERVTDTQYF.

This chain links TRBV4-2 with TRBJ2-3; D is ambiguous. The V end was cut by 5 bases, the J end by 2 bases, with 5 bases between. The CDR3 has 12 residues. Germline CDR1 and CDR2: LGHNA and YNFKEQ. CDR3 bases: TGTGCCAGCAGCAAGCCCACAGATACGCAGTATTTT. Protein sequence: CASSKPTDTQYF.

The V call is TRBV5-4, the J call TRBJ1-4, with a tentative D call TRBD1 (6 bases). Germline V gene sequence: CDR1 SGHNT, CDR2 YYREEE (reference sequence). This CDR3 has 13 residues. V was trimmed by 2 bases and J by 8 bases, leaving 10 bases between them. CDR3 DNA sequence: TGTGCCAGCAGCTTTGGGCAGGGGGAAAAACTGTTTTTT. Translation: CASSFGQGEKLFF.

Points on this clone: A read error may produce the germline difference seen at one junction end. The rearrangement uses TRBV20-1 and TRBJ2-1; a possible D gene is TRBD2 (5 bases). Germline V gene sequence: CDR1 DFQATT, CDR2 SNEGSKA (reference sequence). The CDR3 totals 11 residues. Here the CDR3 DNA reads TGCAGTGCACGGACTTACAATAAGCAGTTCTTC. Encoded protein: CSARTYNKQFF.

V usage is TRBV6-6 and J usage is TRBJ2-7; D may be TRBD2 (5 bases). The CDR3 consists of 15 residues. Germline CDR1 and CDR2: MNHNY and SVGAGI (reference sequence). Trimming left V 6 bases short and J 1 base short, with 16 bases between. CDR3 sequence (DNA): TGTGCCAGCAGCTTACCAGCGGAAGGGTCCTACGAGCAGTACTTC. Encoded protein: CASSLPAEGSYEQYF.

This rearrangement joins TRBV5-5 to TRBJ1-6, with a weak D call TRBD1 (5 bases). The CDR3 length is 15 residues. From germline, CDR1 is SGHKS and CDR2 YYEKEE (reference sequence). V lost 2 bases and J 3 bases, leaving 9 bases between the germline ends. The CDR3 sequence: CASSFRDHYNSPLHF. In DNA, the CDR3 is TGTGCCAGCAGCTTCAGGGATCACTATAATTCACCCCTCCACTTT.

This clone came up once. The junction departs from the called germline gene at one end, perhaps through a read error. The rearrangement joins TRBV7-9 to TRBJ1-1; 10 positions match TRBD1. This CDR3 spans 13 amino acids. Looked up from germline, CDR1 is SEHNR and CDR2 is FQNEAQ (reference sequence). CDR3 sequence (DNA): TGTTCCAGCACCCAAGGGACAGGGGCTGAAGCTTTCTTT. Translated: CSSTQGTGAEAFF.

The CDR3 here is CASSRAHSIPLRNEQFF. The CDR3 nucleotides read TGTGCCAGCAGCCGAGCCCACTCAATCCCTCTACGCAATGAGCAGTTCTTC. The chain joins TRBV5-5 to TRBJ2-1; D ambiguous. With 4 bases removed from V and 6 bases from J, the gap between germline ends came to 23 bases. Germline V lookup: CDR1 SGHKS, CDR2 YYEKEE (reference sequence). This CDR3 comprises 17 residues.

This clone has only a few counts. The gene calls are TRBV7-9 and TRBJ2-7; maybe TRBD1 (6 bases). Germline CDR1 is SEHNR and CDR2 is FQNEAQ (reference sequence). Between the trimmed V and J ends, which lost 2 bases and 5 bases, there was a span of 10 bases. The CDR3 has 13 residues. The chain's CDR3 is CASSLYRANEQYF. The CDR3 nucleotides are TGTGCCAGCAGCTTATACAGGGCCAACGAGCAGTACTTC. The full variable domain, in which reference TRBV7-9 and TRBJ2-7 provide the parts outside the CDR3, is DTGVSQNPRHKITKRGQNVTFRCDPISEHNRLYWYRQTLGQGPEFLTYFQNEAQLEKSRLLSDRFSAERPKGSFSTLEIQRTEQGDSAMYLCASSLYRANEQYFGPGTRLTVT.